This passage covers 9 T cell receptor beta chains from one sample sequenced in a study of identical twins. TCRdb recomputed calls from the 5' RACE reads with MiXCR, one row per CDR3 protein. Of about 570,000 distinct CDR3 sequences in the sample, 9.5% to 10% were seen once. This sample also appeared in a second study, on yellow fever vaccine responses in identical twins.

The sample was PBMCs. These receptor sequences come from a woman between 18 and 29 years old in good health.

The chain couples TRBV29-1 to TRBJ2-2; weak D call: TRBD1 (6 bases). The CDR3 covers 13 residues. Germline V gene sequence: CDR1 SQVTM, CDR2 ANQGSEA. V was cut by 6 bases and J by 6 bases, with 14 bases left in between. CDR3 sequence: CSVGRGISGELFF. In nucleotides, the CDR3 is TGCAGCGTCGGCAGGGGTATCTCCGGGGAGCTGTTTTTT.

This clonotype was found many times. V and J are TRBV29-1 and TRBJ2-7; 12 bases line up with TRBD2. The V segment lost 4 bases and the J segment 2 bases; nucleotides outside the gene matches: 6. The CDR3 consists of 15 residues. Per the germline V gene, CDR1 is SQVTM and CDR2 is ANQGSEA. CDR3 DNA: TGCAGCGTTGTCTCGGGACTAGCGGGTGCCTACGAGCAGTACTTC. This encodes CSVVSGLAGAYEQYF.

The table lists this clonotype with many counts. CDR3 nucleotide sequence: TGTGCCAGCAGGACAGGGACCTTGAACACTGAAGCTTTCTTT. Protein: CASRTGTLNTEAFF. This chain links TRBV12-3 or TRBV12-4 with TRBJ1-1; TRBD1 matches 7 bases. The CDR3 has 14 amino acids. V lost 6 bases and J lost 0; bases outside the gene matches: 4.

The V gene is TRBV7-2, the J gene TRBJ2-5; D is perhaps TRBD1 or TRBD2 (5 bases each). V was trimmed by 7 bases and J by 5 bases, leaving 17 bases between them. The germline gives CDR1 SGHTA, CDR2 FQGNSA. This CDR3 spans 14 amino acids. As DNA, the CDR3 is TGTGCCAGCACCGGGACGGCACGTGGTGAGACCCAGTACTTC. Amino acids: CASTGTARGETQYF.

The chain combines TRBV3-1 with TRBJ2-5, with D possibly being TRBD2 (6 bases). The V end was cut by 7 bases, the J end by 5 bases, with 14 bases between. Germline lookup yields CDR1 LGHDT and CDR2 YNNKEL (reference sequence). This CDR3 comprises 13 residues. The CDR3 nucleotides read TGTGCCAGCACCTGGGGGGAGTGGGAGACCCAGTACTTC. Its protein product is CASTWGEWETQYF.

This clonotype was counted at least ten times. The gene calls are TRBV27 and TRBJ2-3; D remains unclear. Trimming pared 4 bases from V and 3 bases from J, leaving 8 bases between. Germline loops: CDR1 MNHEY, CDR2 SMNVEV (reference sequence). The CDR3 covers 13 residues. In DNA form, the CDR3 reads TGTGCCAGCAGTTCTACAACAACAGATACGCAGTATTTT. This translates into CASSSTTTDTQYF.

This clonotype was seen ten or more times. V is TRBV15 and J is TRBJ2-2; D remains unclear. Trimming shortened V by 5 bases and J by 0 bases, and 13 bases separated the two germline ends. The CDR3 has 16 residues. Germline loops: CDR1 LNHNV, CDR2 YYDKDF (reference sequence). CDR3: CATSAVGSTNTGELFF. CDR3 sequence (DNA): TGTGCCACCAGCGCCGTCGGGTCCACGAACACCGGGGAGCTGTTTTTT.

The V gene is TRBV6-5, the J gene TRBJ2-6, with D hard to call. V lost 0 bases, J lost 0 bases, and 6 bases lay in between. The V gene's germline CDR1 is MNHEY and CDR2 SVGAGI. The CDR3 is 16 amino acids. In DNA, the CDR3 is TGTGCCAGCAGTTACTCCGGGTTCTCTGGGGCCAACGTCCTGACTTTC. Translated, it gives CASSYSGFSGANVLTF.

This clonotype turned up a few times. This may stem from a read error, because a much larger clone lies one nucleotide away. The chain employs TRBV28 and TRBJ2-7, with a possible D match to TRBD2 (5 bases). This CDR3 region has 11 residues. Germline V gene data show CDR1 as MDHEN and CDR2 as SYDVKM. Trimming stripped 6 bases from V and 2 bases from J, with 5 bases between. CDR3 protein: CASREAYEQYF. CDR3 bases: TGTGCCAGCAGGGAGGCCTACGAGCAGTACTTC.